The sequence of this T cell receptor beta chain was determined in a study of regulatory and conventional T cells in RAG deficiency. Study results and limitations: Treg unique TCR beta sequences were about 91-fold fewer in Omenn syndrome and CID/AS patients than controls. In Omenn syndrome, Treg and Tconv repertoires overlapped >75%.

CDR3 length: 14 residues. V was trimmed by 5 bases and J by 2 bases, leaving 12 bases between them. CDR1 and CDR2 from the germline V gene are SGHTA and FQGNSA. The data were produced by immunoSEQ multiplex PCR, yet TCRdb's version contains in-frame clones alone and is incomplete. In the table there are 20,000 to 25,000 clones, 95% to 97% of which are singletons. Details on this clone: Its antigen is not known.

Conventional CD4+ T cells were sorted from blood as CD25-low CD127-high cells. The data also belong to a second study, concerning regulatory T cells. From that report: Amplification used 52 TRBV primers and 13 TRBJ primers. Patient repertoires had restricted TRB V-J pairs and skewed V and J usage, most in Tregs.

The receptor comes from a human donor in good health. This sequence joins TRBV7-2 and TRBJ1-1; D call uncertain. The sequencing sample was made of CD25- CD4+ T cells sorted from blood. This CDR3 reads CASSPQEGNTEAFF. The CDR3 bases are TGTGCCAGCAGCCCCCAGGAAGGAAACACTGAAGCTTTCTTT.